This T cell receptor beta chain was sequenced for a study of T-cell memory formation after mild COVID-19. TCRdb re-analysed the 5' RACE reads in MiXCR, keeping a single row per CDR3 protein. Of about 130,000 distinct CDR3 sequences listed, roughly 15% are singletons. V was trimmed by 7 bases and J by 1 base, leaving 10 bases between them. The CDR3 is 14 residues long. The germline V gene encodes CDR1 SNHLY and CDR2 FYNNEI. In its sample, this clonotype was seen a few times. Specimen: PBMCs or a T cell subset sorted from them (not recorded which). The TCR was taken from an adult woman who had mild COVID-19 (a few samples of this study predate the infection). Cell type and time point are not known. This chain uses TRBV2 with TRBJ2-2; D may be TRBD1 (5 bases). DNA for the CDR3: TGTGCCAGCAAGGGGTCTAGGAACACCGGGGAGCTGTTTTTT. Protein: CASKGSRNTGELFF.